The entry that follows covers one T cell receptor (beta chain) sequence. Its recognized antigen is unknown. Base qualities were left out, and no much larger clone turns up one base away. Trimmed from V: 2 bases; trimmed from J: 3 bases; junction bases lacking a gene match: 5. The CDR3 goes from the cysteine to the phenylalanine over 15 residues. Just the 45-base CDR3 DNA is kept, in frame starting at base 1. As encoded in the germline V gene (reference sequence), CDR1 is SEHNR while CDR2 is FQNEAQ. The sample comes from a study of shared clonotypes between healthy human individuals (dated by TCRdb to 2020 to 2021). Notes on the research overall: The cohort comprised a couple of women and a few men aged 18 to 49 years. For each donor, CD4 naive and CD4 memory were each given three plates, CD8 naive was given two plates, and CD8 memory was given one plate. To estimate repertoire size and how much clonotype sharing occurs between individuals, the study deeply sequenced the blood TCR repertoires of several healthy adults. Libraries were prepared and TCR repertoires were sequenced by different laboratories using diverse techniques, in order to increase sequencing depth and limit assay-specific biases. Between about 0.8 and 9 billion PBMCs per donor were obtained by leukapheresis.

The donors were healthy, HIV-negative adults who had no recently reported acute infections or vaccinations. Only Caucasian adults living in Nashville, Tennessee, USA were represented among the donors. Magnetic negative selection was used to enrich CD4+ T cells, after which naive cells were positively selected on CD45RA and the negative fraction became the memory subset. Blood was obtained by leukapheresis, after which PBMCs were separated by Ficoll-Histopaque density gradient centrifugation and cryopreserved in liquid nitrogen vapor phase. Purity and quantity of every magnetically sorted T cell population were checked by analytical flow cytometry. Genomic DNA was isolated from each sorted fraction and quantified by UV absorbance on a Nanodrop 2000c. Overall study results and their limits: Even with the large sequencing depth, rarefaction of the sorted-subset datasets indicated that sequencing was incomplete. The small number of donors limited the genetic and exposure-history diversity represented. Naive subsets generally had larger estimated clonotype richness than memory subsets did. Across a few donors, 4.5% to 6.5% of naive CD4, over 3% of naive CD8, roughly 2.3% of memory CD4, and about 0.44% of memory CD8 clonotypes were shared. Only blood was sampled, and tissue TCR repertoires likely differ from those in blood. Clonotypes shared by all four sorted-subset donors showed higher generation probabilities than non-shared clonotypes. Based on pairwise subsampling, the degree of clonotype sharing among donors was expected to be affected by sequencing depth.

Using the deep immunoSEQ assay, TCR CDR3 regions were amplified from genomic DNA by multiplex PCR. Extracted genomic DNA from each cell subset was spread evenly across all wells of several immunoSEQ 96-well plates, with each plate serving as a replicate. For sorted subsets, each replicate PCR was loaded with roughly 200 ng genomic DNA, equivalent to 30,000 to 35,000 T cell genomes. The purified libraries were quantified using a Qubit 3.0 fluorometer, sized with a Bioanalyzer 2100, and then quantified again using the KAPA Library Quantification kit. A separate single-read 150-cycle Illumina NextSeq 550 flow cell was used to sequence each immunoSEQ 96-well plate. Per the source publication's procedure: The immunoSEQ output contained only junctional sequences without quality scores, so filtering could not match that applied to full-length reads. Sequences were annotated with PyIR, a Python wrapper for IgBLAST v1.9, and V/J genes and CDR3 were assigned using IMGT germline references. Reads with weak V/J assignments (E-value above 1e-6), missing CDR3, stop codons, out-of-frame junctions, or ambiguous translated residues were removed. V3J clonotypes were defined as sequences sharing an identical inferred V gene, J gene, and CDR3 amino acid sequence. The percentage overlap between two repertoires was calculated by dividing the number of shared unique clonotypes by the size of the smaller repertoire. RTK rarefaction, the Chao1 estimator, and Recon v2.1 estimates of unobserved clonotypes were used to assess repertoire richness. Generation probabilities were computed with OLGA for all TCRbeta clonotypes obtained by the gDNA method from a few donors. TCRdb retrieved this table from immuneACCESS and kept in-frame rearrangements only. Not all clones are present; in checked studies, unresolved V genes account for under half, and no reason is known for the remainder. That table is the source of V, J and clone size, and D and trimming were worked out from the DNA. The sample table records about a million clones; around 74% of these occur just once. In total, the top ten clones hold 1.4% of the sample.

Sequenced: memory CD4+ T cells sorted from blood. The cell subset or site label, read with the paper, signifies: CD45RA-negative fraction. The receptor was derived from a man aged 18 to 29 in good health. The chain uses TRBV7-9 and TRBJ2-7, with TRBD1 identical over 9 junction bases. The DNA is TGTGCCAGCAGCTTATCACAGGGGGCCTTCTACGAGCAGTACTTC. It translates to CASSLSQGAFYEQYF.